A selection of T cell receptor beta chains follows, all from one sample in a study of naive and memory T cell subsets. A single record per CDR3 protein comes from TCRdb applying MiXCR to the UMI-ligation and nested PCR reads. The profile shows more than 120,000 distinct CDR3 sequences, approximately 21% of them singletons. The source material was naive CD8+ T cells from blood. These receptor sequences come from a human donor in good health. CDR3s leave out the opening cysteine and the closing phenylalanine or tryptophan. The D gene is left open where the match is weak.

V	length	D	CDR3
TRBV29-1	11	TRBD2	SVDRDYGNEQF
TRBV7-2	10	NA	ASRETPGELF
TRBV2	14	TRBD2	ASSEGLGGSTDTQY
TRBV7-2	13	TRBD2	ASSQTSGSSDTQY
TRBV30	10	TRBD1	AGDRANCEQY
TRBV3-1	14	TRBD1	ASSQDRRQGSYEQY
TRBV7-9	15	TRBD2	ASSPPSGGPSYETQY
TRBV27	15	TRBD2	ASSLSIAGGGSDTQY
TRBV20-1	15	TRBD1	SAHRTPGQALYNEQF
TRBV5-1	16	NA	ASSSTGNYQLFDTEAF
TRBV6-1	13	NA	ASSTLQGRGEKLF
TRBV28	11	NA	ASSPGLSWEQY
TRBV11-2	15	TRBD1	ASSGWFSGQGSNEQY
TRBV6-5	15	TRBD2	ASSYSIQPPGGDTQY
TRBV6-5	11	TRBD2	ALVLQREDTQY
TRBV5-5	12	NA	AGRTEPWDTEAF
TRBV10-3	15	TRBD2	ATKGLAGEGSYNEQF
TRBV28	13	NA	ASSFIPTKNSPLH
TRBV4-1	15	TRBD1	ASSQAPGQGHLNEQF
TRBV28	12	NA	ASSGRSAGYEQY
TRBV5-1	14	NA	ASSLEGYAGANVLT
TRBV15	12	NA	ATSSHRAAYEQY
TRBV28	9	NA	ASSEGPEAF
TRBV6-6	9	NA	ASSYSGEQY
TRBV13	11	NA	ASSESYTGELF
TRBV7-8	16	TRBD1	ASSLWASGGFDNSPLH
TRBV29-1	12	NA	SVVGENGNTEAF
TRBV7-3	12	TRBD2	ASSLSGGSGEQY
TRBV29-1	14	NA	SVEGNRLGSYNEQF
TRBV7-8	17	NA	ASSAEVRLAPKLTGELF
TRBV12-3/TRBV12-4	12	NA	ASSYESPNEKLF
TRBV28	14	NA	ASSPAGAGPQETQY
TRBV29-1	12	NA	SVGRGTSTDTQY
TRBV6-5	12	NA	ASIGQHSGNTIY
TRBV5-1	14	NA	ASSLRGSLDTDTQY
TRBV6-5	11	NA	ASSSTIYNEQF
TRBV9	8	NA	ASGGAAQY
TRBV30	8	NA	ACCSNEQF
TRBV29-1	12	NA	SVDVGEEGEKLF
TRBV3-1	13	TRBD2	ASSQFSGSSYEQY
TRBV28	13	TRBD1	ASKGDSVRGQPQH
TRBV4-1	13	NA	ASSQDKGTNSPLH
TRBV9	10	NA	ASSDTTYGYT
TRBV29-1	14	NA	SVEVGGVMVTDTQY
TRBV20-1	10	NA	SASPTNTEAF
TRBV6-1	11	NA	ASSELSTDTQY
TRBV7-7	14	NA	ASSATLAPGENEQF
TRBV10-3	15	NA	AISLPRGHSSYNEQF
TRBV29-1	9	NA	SVGSITEAF
TRBV21-1	14	NA	ASSTRGQVRSYEQY
TRBV6-2/TRBV6-3	12	NA	ASSYLSRTGELF
TRBV2	13	TRBD2	ASKTSSGDTDTQY
TRBV29-1	12	TRBD2	SVVGTSGSYEQF
TRBV27	11	NA	ASSYGGNQPQH
TRBV6-6	11	NA	ASSSAATVMAF
TRBV20-1	16	TRBD2	SARDLDKDIAGSDEQF
TRBV13	14	TRBD1	ASSRQGFEPYNEQF